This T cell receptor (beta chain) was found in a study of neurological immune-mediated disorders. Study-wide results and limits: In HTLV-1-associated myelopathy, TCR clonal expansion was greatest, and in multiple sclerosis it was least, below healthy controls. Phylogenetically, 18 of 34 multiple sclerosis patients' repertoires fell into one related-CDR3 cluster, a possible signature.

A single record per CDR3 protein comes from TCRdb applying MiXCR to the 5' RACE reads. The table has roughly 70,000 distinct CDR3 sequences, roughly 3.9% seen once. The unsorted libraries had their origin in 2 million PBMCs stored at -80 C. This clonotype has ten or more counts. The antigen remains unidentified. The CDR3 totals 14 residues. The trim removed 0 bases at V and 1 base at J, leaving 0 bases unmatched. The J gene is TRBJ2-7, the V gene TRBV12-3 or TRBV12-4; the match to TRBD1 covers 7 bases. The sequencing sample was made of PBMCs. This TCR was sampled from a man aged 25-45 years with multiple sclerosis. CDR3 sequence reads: CASSLATGSYEQYF. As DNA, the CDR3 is TGTGCCAGCAGTTTAGCGACAGGGTCCTACGAGCAGTACTTC.